A single T cell receptor beta chain is shown here with its context. Its recognized antigen is unknown. No base qualities exist here, and no much larger clone lies one base off it. CDR1 and CDR2, looked up from the germline V gene (reference sequence), are GTSNPN and SVGIG. There are 16 amino acids in the CDR3, from cysteine to phenylalanine inclusive. Only the CDR3 DNA is retained, 48 bases long and in frame from the first base. Cut back by 4 bases and 3 bases, the V and J ends lie 19 bases apart. This record belongs to a study of graft-versus-host responses after intestinal transplantation (dated by TCRdb to the early 2020s). About the study as a whole: Multivisceral, liver-intestinal, or isolated intestinal transplants were received by the recipients. A peak of at least 4% donor T cells among recipient peripheral blood mononuclear cells was the definition used for donor T cell macrochimerism. Every recipient was given anti-thymocyte globulin induction, followed by roughly 3 years of maintenance tacrolimus and steroids. Samples from three later patients were sequenced in-house on an Illumina MiSeq with MiXCR processing rather than by the commercial service. The cohort enrolled 24 intestinal transplant recipients, one of whom was a retransplant, and a few patients without pretransplant specimens were excluded. After intestinal transplantation, graft-versus-host and host-versus-graft alloreactive T cell clones in the graft, circulation and bone marrow were tracked using bulk TCR-beta CDR3 sequencing. Alloreactive clones were identified by sequencing pre-transplant mixed lymphocyte reaction products and comparing these products with unstimulated pre-transplant donor and recipient T cells. The paper's findings and limits, for the study overall: High GvH to HvG T cell clonal ratios were observed in the allografts of patients with donor T cell macrochimerism. Conclusions were limited by the relatively low number and heterogeneity of intestinal transplant patients. GvH clones were found in recipient bone marrow, and some of the GvH clones appeared earlier in ileal mucosa or blood, which is consistent with an intestinal mucosal origin. Early after transplant, declines in HvG clones were associated with peak levels of circulating GvH clones.

What the time point label conveys for this sample: cells obtained before transplantation from donor or recipient. CD3+CD4+ and CD3+CD8+ populations were FACS-sorted from unstimulated pre-transplant donor and recipient cells taken from spleen or lymph nodes. Library method: the immunoSEQ multiplex PCR assay. For most patients, genomic DNA was isolated with the Qiagen DNeasy Blood and Tissue Kit and sent frozen to Adaptive Biotechnologies for TCR sequencing. High-throughput TCR-beta CDR3 sequencing of genomic DNA from most patients was performed by Adaptive Biotechnologies. Under the source paper's analysis protocol: TCR sequencing data for approximately 17 patients were retrieved from Adaptive's ImmunoSEQ software; a few other patients were processed with MiXCR and VDJtools. CD4 versus CD8 sorting errors were corrected by removing sequences found in both subsets at a frequency ratio below 5:1. CDR3 nucleotide sequences shared between donor and recipient were removed because their origin could not be assigned. To be classed as alloreactive, a clone needed at least 2-fold expansion over unstimulated cells and a minimum CFSE-low frequency of 0.002% (template counts) or 0.001% (read counts). Clones were considered mappable if detected in sequenced pre-transplant spleen, lymph node, or MLR CFSE-low populations of the donor or recipient. Cumulative frequency of alloreactive clones was calculated as a percentage of all sequences weighted by copy number. TCRdb took over this immuneACCESS table, retaining in-frame rearrangements with V and J assigned. Such tables are incomplete; in checked studies, under half of the missing clones stem from an unresolved V gene, and the remainder is unexplained. D and trimming come from the DNA, and the V and J calls and clone size come from that table. For this sample there are more than 90,000 clones; over 85% appear just once. Of the sample, roughly 0.5% is held by the ten largest clones.

The receptor comes from a human donor who received an intestinal transplant. The rearranged segments are TRBV30 and TRBJ2-1; tentative D gene TRBD1, with 6 bases matching. This sample comprised unstimulated CD8+ T cells sorted from spleen or lymph node cells, obtained before intestinal transplant. The DNA reads TGTGCCTGGACCGCTGGACAGTCCAGGGGCTACAATGAGCAGTTCTTC. This codes for CAWTAGQSRGYNEQFF.